The 3 T cell receptor beta chains listed next were all sequenced from one sample in a study of T-cell reconstitution after alpha-beta-depleted transplantation in children. During its preparation, the TCRbeta library received unique molecular identifiers. TCRdb reprocessed the PCR reads via MiXCR and lists one record per CDR3 protein. This sample carries about 210,000 distinct CDR3 sequences, about 15% of them seen once, and the ten largest clones take 43%. The sample in question was PBMCs, mostly from graft donor cells, obtained 360 days after TCRalphabeta/CD19-depleted stem cell transplant. All receptors derive from a male patient aged 2-10 years who had a stem cell transplant for acute lymphoblastic leukemia, so the T cells may come from the graft donor.

This clonotype turned up a few times. The rearrangement joins TRBV5-1 to TRBJ2-3; D not resolved. Trimming pared 3 bases from V and 2 bases from J, leaving 10 bases between. This CDR3 is 14 amino acids long. Germline CDR1 and CDR2: SGHRS and YFSETQ. The DNA of the CDR3 is TGCGCCAGCAGCTCCGACATAAACACAGATACGCAGTATTTT. Encoded protein: CASSSDINTDTQYF.

This clonotype was seen a handful of times. The rearrangement links TRBV5-1 to TRBJ2-1; TRBD1 matches 12 bases. This CDR3 has 19 amino acids. With 2 bases clipped from V and 8 bases from J, the junction kept 17 bases outside the gene matches. In germline, CDR1 is SGHRS, CDR2 YFSETQ. In DNA form, the CDR3 reads TGCGCCAGCAGCTTTCTAGCCGGGACAGGGGGCGCCTGGAGGGATGAGCAGTTCTTC. Translation gives CASSFLAGTGGAWRDEQFF.

This clonotype appeared a few times. The chain combines TRBV6-2 or TRBV6-3 with TRBJ2-1; 7 bases are a match to TRBD2. The trim removed 11 bases at V and 4 bases at J, leaving 8 bases unmatched. This CDR3 region has 13 residues. Germline loops: CDR1 MNHEY, CDR2 SVGEGT. DNA for the CDR3: TGTGCCGTGGGAGGGTCCAGGTACAATGAGCAGTTCTTC. It translates to CAVGGSRYNEQFF.